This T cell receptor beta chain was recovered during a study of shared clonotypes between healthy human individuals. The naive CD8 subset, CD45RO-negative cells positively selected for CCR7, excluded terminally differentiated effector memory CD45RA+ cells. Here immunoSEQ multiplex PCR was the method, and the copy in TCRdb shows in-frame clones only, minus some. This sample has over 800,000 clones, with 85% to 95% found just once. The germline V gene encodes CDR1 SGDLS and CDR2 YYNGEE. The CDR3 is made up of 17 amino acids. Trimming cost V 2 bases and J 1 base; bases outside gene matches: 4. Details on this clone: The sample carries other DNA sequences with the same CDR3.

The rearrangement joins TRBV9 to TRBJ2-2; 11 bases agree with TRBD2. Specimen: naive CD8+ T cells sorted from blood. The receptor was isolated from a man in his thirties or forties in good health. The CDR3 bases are TGTGCCAGCAGCGTTCCTCTAGCGGGAGGGAACACCGGGGAGCTGTTTTTT. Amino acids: CASSVPLAGGNTGELFF.